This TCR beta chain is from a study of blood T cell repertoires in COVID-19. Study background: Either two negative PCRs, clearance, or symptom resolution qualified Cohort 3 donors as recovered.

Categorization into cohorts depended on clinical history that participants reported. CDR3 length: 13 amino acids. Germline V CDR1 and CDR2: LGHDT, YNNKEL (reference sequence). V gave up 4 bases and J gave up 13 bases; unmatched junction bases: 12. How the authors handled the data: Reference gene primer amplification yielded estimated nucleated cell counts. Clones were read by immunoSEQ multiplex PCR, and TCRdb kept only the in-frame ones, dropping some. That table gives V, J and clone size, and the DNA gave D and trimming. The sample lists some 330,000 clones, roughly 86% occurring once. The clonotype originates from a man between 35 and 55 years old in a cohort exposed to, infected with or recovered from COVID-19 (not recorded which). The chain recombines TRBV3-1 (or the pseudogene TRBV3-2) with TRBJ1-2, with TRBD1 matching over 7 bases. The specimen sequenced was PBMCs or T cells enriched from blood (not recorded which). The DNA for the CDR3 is TGTGCCAGCAGCCCCTCGGACAGGACCTCGGGCACCTTC. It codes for CASSPSDRTSGTF.